A selection of T cell receptor beta chains follows, all from one sample in a study of blood T cell repertoires in COVID-19. Produced via immunoSEQ multiplex PCR; TCRdb's table is partial and in-frame only. The sample carries 200,000 to 250,000 clones, around 90% recorded once. The sequencing input was PBMCs or T cells enriched from blood (not recorded which). The source is a man aged 18 to 30 with acute COVID-19. CDR3s leave out the opening cysteine and the closing phenylalanine or tryptophan.

v_gene	j_gene	CDR3aa
TRBV6-2/TRBV6-3	TRBJ2-2	ASSPTTGLGRNTGELF
TRBV5-4	TRBJ2-2	ASRTSPGELF
TRBV18	TRBJ1-2	ASSTWDRGRDGYT
TRBV9	TRBJ1-2	ASSARDRGPRGGYT
TRBV6-5	TRBJ2-6	ASSSSGGANVLT
TRBV27	TRBJ2-1	ASSFRGGVGDEQF
TRBV6-5	TRBJ2-7	ASRPDRGRSYEQY
TRBV7-8	TRBJ1-2	ASSRDRDHGYT
TRBV7-9	TRBJ1-2	ASSLRGNGYT
TRBV28	TRBJ2-1	ASSFRDWAYNEQF
TRBV28	TRBJ1-6	ASSLRGLRFPLH
TRBV7-3	TRBJ2-1	ASSSLAGPFYNEQF
TRBV5-1	TRBJ1-6	ASSLGQVDSPLH
TRBV24-1	TRBJ2-2	ATSDQRQKLGTGELF
TRBV6-2/TRBV6-3	TRBJ1-2	ASSPRTGGTYNYGYT
TRBV27	TRBJ2-7	ASSLGAGGAYEQY
TRBV30	TRBJ2-5	AWRAAGGLETQY
TRBV5-1	TRBJ1-2	ASSLVAGAANYGYT
TRBV29-1	TRBJ1-5	SVETTGSGQPQH
TRBV10-2	TRBJ1-2	ASTSLGGDWGYT
TRBV25-1	TRBJ2-2	ASSDGLAGGLDTGELF
TRBV7-3	TRBJ1-3	ASSLKDSPSGNTIY
TRBV21-1	TRBJ1-3	AGGGVLSGNTIY
TRBV19	TRBJ1-3	ASSIGTAGNTIY
TRBV5-6	TRBJ1-6	ASSLTGSYNSPLH
TRBV4-1	TRBJ1-1	ASSQVQGSRAF
TRBV14	TRBJ2-2	ASSQVPGSHGELF
TRBV4-3	TRBJ2-1	ASSQDVLDWRNNEQF
TRBV11-2	TRBJ1-2	ASSLATGEHAGGYT
TRBV30	TRBJ2-2	AWSPGYTGELF
TRBV4-1	TRBJ2-2	ASSQDSGSLNTGELF
TRBV27	TRBJ2-2	ASSRERANTGELF
TRBV4-3	TRBJ1-5	ASSQTGGQPQH
TRBV11-2	TRBJ2-3	ASSSRAGLSDTQY
TRBV6-1	TRBJ2-7	ASSEVPTGAGEQY
TRBV9	TRBJ2-1	ASSPRDPGEQF
TRBV5-1	TRBJ1-4	ASSLTGGDEKLF
TRBV28	TRBJ1-2	ASRQGGQNGYT
TRBV7-2	TRBJ2-3	ASSLNYLYTDTQY
TRBV5-1	TRBJ1-2	ASSRGDRDGYT
TRBV5-1	TRBJ2-5	ASSPGTAEETQY
TRBV27	TRBJ1-2	ASSLQGEHGYT
TRBV2	TRBJ1-3	ASSDTLAIGGSGNTIY
TRBV28	TRBJ1-5	ASTPNVNQPQH
TRBV11-2	TRBJ2-3	ASSLDGLAGLSTDTQY
TRBV28	TRBJ1-4	ASGREKLF
TRBV12-3/TRBV12-4	TRBJ1-1	ASSPTVNTEAF
TRBV4-1	TRBJ1-1	ASSQWTANTEAF
TRBV5-1	TRBJ2-7	ASSSTGVTYEQY
TRBV6-5	TRBJ1-1	ASSYSMGTESPEAF
TRBV4-1	TRBJ2-3	ASSPTGGEGTDTQY
TRBV4-1	TRBJ2-7	ASSQEGPPFSYEQY
TRBV5-6	TRBJ2-3	ASSLVVAGGPSTDTQY
TRBV19	TRBJ1-2	ASSIEGGGGYT
TRBV10-3	TRBJ2-1	AISEEQTGRRDEQF
TRBV7-3	TRBJ1-1	ASSRDRVGTEAF
TRBV28	TRBJ2-5	ASSLITSPVRETQY